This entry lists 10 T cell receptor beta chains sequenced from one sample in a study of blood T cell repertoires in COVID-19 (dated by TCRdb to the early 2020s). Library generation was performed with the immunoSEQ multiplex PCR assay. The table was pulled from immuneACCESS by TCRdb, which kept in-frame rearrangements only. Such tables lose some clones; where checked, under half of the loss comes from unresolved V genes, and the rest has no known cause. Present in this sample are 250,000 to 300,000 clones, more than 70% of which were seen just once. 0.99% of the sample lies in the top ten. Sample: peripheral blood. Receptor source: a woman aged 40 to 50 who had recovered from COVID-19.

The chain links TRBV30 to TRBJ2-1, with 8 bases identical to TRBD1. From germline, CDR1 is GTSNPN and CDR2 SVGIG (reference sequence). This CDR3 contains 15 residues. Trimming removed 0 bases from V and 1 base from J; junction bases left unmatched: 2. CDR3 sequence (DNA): TGTGCCTGGAGTGTACAGGGGGAGTCCTACAATGAGCAGTTCTTC. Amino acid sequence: CAWSVQGESYNEQFF. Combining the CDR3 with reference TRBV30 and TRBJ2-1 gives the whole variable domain SQTIHQWPATLVQPVGSPLSLECTVEGTSNPNLYWYRQAAGRGLQLLFYSVGIGQISSEVPQNLSASRPQDRQFILSSKKLLLSDSGFYLCAWSVQGESYNEQFFGPGTRLTVL.

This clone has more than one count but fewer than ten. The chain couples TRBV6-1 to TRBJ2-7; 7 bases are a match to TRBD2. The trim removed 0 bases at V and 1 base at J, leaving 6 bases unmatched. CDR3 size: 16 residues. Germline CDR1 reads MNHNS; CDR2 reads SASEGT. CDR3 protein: CASSEAGRPGSYEQYF. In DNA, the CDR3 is TGTGCCAGCAGTGAAGCCGGGAGGCCCGGGTCCTACGAGCAGTACTTC.

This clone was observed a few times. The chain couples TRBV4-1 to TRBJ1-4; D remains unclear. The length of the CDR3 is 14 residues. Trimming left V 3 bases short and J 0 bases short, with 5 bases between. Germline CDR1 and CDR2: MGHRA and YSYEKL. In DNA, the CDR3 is TGCGCCAGCAGCCACCGTGCAACTAATGAAAAACTGTTTTTT. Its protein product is CASSHRATNEKLFF.

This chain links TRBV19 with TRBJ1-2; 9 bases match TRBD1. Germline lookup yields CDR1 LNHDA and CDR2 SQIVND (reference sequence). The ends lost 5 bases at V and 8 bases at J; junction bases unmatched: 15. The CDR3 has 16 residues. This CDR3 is CASSPGSGTGLEGYTF. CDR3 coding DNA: TGTGCCAGTAGTCCAGGATCCGGGACAGGGTTAGAGGGCTACACCTTC.

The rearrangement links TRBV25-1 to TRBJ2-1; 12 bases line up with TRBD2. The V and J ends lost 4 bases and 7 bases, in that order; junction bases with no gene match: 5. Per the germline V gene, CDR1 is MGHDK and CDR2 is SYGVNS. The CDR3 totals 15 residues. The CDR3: CASSGLAGVGNEQFF. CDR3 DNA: TGTGCCAGCAGTGGACTAGCGGGAGTAGGTAATGAGCAGTTCTTC.

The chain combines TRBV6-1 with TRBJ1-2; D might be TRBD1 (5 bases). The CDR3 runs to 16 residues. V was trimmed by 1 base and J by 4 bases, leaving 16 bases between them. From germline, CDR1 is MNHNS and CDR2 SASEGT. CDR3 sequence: CASSEEGTGEGYGYTF. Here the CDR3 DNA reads TGTGCCAGCAGTGAAGAGGGGACCGGGGAGGGCTATGGCTACACCTTC.

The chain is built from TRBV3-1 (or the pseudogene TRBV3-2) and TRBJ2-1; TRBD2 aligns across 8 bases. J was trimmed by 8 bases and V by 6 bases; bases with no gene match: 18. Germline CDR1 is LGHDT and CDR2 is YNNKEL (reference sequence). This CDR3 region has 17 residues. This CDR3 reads CASRPSIREGQVDEQFF. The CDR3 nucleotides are TGTGCCAGCAGGCCCTCTATCCGGGAGGGTCAGGTCGATGAGCAGTTCTTC.

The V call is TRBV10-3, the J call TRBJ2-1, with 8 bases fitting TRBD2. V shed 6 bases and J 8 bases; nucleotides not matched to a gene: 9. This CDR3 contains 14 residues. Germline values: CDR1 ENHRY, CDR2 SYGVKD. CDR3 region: CAIRAPGGADEQFF. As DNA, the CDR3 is TGTGCCATCAGAGCCCCGGGGGGGGCGGATGAGCAGTTCTTC.

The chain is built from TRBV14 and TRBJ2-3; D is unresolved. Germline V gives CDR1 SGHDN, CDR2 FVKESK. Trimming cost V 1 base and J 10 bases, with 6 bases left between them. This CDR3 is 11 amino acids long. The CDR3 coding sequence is TGTGCCAGCAGCCAAGGGGCTGCGCAGTATTTT. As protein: CASSQGAAQYF. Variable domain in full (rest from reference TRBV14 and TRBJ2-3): EAGVTQFPSHSVIEKGQTVTLRCDPISGHDNLYWYRRVMGKEIKFLLHFVKESKQDESGMPNNRFLAERTGGTYSTLKVQPAELEDSGVYFCASSQGAAQYFGPGTRLTVL.

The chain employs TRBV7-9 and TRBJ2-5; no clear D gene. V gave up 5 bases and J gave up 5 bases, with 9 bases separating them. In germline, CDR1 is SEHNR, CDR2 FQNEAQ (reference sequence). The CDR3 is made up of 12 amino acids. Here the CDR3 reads CASSQAPETQYF. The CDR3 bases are TGTGCCAGCAGCCAGGCCCCGGAGACCCAGTACTTC.